Below are 27 T cell receptor beta chains sequenced from a single sample in a study of blood T cell repertoires in COVID-19. The repertoire was sequenced with immunoSEQ multiplex PCR; TCRdb's copy has only in-frame clones and lacks some. Of hundreds of thousands of clones listed, 80% to 90% are singletons. The sample taken for sequencing was peripheral blood. Source of these receptors: a man aged 18 to 30 with COVID-19, enrolled during active disease.

This chain joins TRBV5-1 and TRBJ2-7; TRBD2 agrees at 11 bases. Trimming at V came to 4 bases and at J to 4 bases, leaving 13 bases not matched to a gene. The CDR3 contains 17 residues. Germline CDR1 SGHRS, CDR2 YFSETQ. CDR3 residues: CASSPSLTSGVVYEQYF. As DNA, the CDR3 is TGCGCCAGCAGCCCGAGCCTGACTAGCGGGGTGGTGTACGAGCAGTACTTC.

The chain employs TRBV7-9 and TRBJ2-7; 7 bases map to TRBD1. V dropped 5 bases and J dropped 0; count of bases not matched to a gene: 10. The CDR3 contains 16 residues. The germline V gene encodes CDR1 SEHNR and CDR2 FQNEAQ (reference sequence). As DNA, the CDR3 is TGTGCCAGCAGCCCCTGGACGACAGGGAGCTCCTACGAGCAGTACTTC. Encoded protein: CASSPWTTGSSYEQYF.

The chain recombines TRBV6-5 with TRBJ1-1; 7 nucleotides match TRBD1. Trimming cost V 5 bases and J 2 bases; bases outside gene matches: 8. The V gene's germline CDR1 is MNHEY and CDR2 SVGAGI. The CDR3 runs to 15 residues. The CDR3 DNA reads TGTGCCAGCAGTCCCCCGACAGGGCGAAACACTGAAGCTTTCTTT. Residues: CASSPPTGRNTEAFF.

The V and J genes are TRBV7-9 and TRBJ2-7; a weak D match, TRBD1 (6 bases). Trimming stripped 2 bases from V and 7 bases from J, with 18 bases between. Germline V gene data show CDR1 as SEHNR and CDR2 as FQNEAQ (reference sequence). This CDR3 comprises 15 residues. The chain's CDR3 is CASSLNSVRGGEQYF. CDR3 coding DNA: TGTGCCAGCAGCTTAAATTCCGTCAGGGGTGGGGAGCAGTACTTC.

The chain recombines TRBV6-1 with TRBJ1-1; D possibly corresponds to TRBD1 (6 bases). This CDR3 contains 16 residues. Per germline, CDR1 MNHNS and CDR2 SASEGT. Trimming took 0 bases from V and 5 from J, leaving 16 bases between them. In nucleotides, the CDR3 is TGTGCCAGCAGTGAAGCTGGTGGCAGGGGAAGGACTGAAGCTTTCTTT. Its protein is CASSEAGGRGRTEAFF.

The chain links TRBV12-3 or TRBV12-4 to TRBJ2-7, with D perhaps matching TRBD1 (6 bases). The CDR3 totals 11 residues. Trimming stripped 6 bases from V and 7 bases from J, with 10 bases between. In DNA, the CDR3 is TGTGCCAGCAGCCGCGGACAGGAGCAGTACTTC. This translates into CASSRGQEQYF.

The chain uses TRBV5-6 and TRBJ2-7; weak D call: TRBD1 (6 bases). The CDR3 has 12 amino acids. Trimming pared 4 bases from V and 6 bases from J, leaving 11 bases between. Germline V gene sequence: CDR1 SGHDT, CDR2 YYEEEE. The CDR3 nucleotides read TGTGCCAGCAGCCGTACAGGGCTCGAGCAGTACTTC. Its translation is CASSRTGLEQYF.

This rearrangement joins TRBV27 to TRBJ2-7; 7 nucleotides line up with TRBD2. The CDR3 spans 13 residues. The germline gives CDR1 MNHEY, CDR2 SMNVEV (reference sequence). The J segment lost 3 bases and the V segment lost 4 bases, leaving 3 bases of the junction unmatched. In DNA, the CDR3 is TGTGCCAGCAGTTACAGGACTAGCTACGAGCAGTACTTC. This sequence encodes CASSYRTSYEQYF.

The rearrangement joins TRBV7-9 to TRBJ2-5, with a tentative D call TRBD1 (6 bases). Germline CDR1 SEHNR, CDR2 FQNEAQ (reference sequence). V was pared by 1 base and J by 2 bases, with 8 bases between. The CDR3 has 14 residues. CDR3 in amino acids: CASSLGRGQETQYF. The CDR3 DNA is TGTGCCAGCAGCTTAGGCAGGGGTCAAGAGACCCAGTACTTC.

The CDR3 sequence: CASSRDRSNSPLHF. CDR3 in DNA: TGTGCCAGCAGTAGGGACAGAAGTAATTCACCCCTCCACTTT. The chain uses TRBV27 and TRBJ1-6; TRBD1 matches at 7 bases. The CDR3 spans 14 residues. Trimming took 5 bases from V and 6 from J; bases not matched to a gene: 4. Germline V gives CDR1 MNHEY, CDR2 SMNVEV (reference sequence).

The chain carries TRBV10-3 and TRBJ2-7; the D gene is possibly TRBD2 (6 bases). Germline-derived CDR1 and CDR2 are ENHRY and SYGVKD. Deletions cut 6 bases from V and 0 bases from J, with 15 bases between. This CDR3 contains 15 residues. Written as DNA, the CDR3 is TGTGCCATCAGAGAGGGAGGTCCTTACTCCTACGAGCAGTACTTC. This gives the protein CAIREGGPYSYEQYF.

The chain carries TRBV5-1 and TRBJ2-1; 9 nucleotides agree with TRBD2. The V gene end was trimmed by 3 bases and the J gene end by 10 bases; junction bases not matched to a gene: 8. Germline V CDR1 and CDR2: SGHRS, YFSETQ. This CDR3 has 14 residues. CDR3 amino acids: CASSSRTSVGEQFF. The CDR3 DNA sequence: TGCGCCAGCAGCTCACGGACTAGCGTGGGCGAGCAGTTCTTC.

V is TRBV10-1 and J is TRBJ2-1; 10 nucleotides line up with TRBD2. After removal of 0 bases from V and 0 bases from J, the junction contained 2 bases not matched to a gene. Germline CDR1 WNHNN, CDR2 SYGVQD (reference sequence). The CDR3 totals 17 residues. CDR3 coding DNA: TGCGCCAGCAGTGAGTCCCCTAGCGGGGGCTCCTACAATGAGCAGTTCTTC. Protein sequence: CASSESPSGGSYNEQFF.

The chain is built from TRBV7-9 and TRBJ2-3, with 7 bases matching TRBD2. The V gene's germline CDR1 is SEHNR and CDR2 FQNEAQ (reference sequence). The CDR3 totals 16 residues. Unmatched junction bases numbered 8, after V lost 3 bases and J lost 2 bases. The CDR3 loop is CASSFGPGLSTDTQYF. The DNA for the CDR3 is TGTGCCAGCAGCTTTGGACCGGGACTATCCACAGATACGCAGTATTTT.

The chain carries TRBV24-1 and TRBJ2-3; TRBD2 matches 7 bases. The length of the CDR3 is 14 residues. Unmatched junction bases numbered 3, after V lost 6 bases and J lost 1 base. Germline CDR1 is KGHDR and CDR2 is SFDVKD. Here the CDR3 reads CATSPSGGTDTQYF. The CDR3 nucleotides read TGTGCCACCAGTCCAAGCGGGGGCACAGATACGCAGTATTTT.

V gene TRBV6-5 combines with J gene TRBJ2-2; no clear D. The CDR3 consists of 14 residues. Germline V gives CDR1 MNHEY, CDR2 SVGAGI. V dropped 2 bases and J dropped 6 bases, with 10 bases sitting between them. Here the CDR3 reads CASSYDVGPGELFF. The CDR3 bases are TGTGCCAGCAGTTACGATGTTGGGCCCGGGGAGCTGTTTTTT.

CDR3 DNA sequence: TGTGCCAGCTCCCTGGACTCCAGCGGGAGGCGGGCCGAGCAGTACTTC. Translation gives CASSLDSSGRRAEQYF. The chain has TRBV27 and TRBJ2-7, with 9 bases identical to TRBD2. CDR3 length: 16 amino acids. In germline, CDR1 is MNHEY, CDR2 SMNVEV (reference sequence). The junction had 17 bases not matched to a gene; V was cut back by 8 bases and J by 6 bases.

V gene TRBV7-8 combines with J gene TRBJ2-7; maybe TRBD2 (5 bases). From germline, CDR1 is SGHVS and CDR2 FQNEAQ. Trimming removed 5 bases from V and 0 bases from J, with 14 bases in between. The CDR3 is made up of 15 amino acids. The CDR3 sequence: CASSPSGLPSYEQYF. CDR3 DNA sequence: TGTGCCAGCAGCCCATCGGGATTACCCTCCTACGAGCAGTACTTC.

This clone was counted a single time. This chain uses TRBV3-1 (or the pseudogene TRBV3-2) with TRBJ2-1, with 14 bases lining up with TRBD2. The CDR3 runs 20 residues. CDR1 is LGHDT and CDR2 is YNNKEL in the germline V gene (reference sequence). J gave up 4 bases and V 2 bases, and 13 bases lay outside the gene matches. This CDR3 reads CASSQYAGTSGSIVYNEQFF. The CDR3 DNA sequence: TGTGCCAGCAGCCAATATGCGGGGACTAGCGGGAGTATAGTATACAATGAGCAGTTCTTC.

The chain couples TRBV3-1 (or the pseudogene TRBV3-2) to TRBJ1-2; 9 bases map to TRBD1. Looked up from germline, CDR1 is LGHDT and CDR2 is YNNKEL (reference sequence). The CDR3 length is 17 residues. With 1 base clipped from V and 8 bases from J, the junction kept 14 bases outside the gene matches. The CDR3 loop is CASSQGARTGAMYGYTF. The CDR3 DNA follows: TGTGCCAGCAGCCAAGGAGCTCGGACAGGGGCTATGTACGGCTACACCTTC.

This rearrangement joins TRBV4-1 to TRBJ1-6; possibly TRBD1 for D (5 bases). Looked up from germline, CDR1 is MGHRA and CDR2 is YSYEKL. The V end lost 4 bases, the J end lost 10 bases, and 20 bases lay between the germline ends. This CDR3 contains 16 residues. CDR3 in DNA: TGCGCCAGCAGCCCAATGGGAGGCAGGGTTGGATCACCCCTCCACTTT. Protein product: CASSPMGGRVGSPLHF.

This chain connects TRBV28 to TRBJ1-3, with unresolved D. CDR1 and CDR2 (germline): MDHEN, SYDVKM. The CDR3 has 13 amino acids. V lost 7 bases and J lost 0, with 7 bases in between. This CDR3 reads CASIHSSGNTIYF. CDR3 DNA sequence: TGTGCCAGCATCCACAGCTCTGGAAACACCATATATTTT. Together with reference TRBV28 and TRBJ1-3, the CDR3 gives the full variable domain: DVKVTQSSRYLVKRTGEKVFLECVQDMDHENMFWYRQDPGLGLRLIYFSYDVKMKEKGDIPEGYSVSREKKERFSLILESASTNQTSMYLCASIHSSGNTIYFGEGSWLTVV.

This clone has just one count. The DNA of the CDR3 is TGTGCCAGCAGTCGCAGGGGAATCGGGACTGAAGCTTTCTTT. It translates to CASSRRGIGTEAFF. This chain uses TRBV3-1 (or the pseudogene TRBV3-2) with TRBJ1-1; D may be TRBD1 (6 bases). CDR3 length: 14 residues. Trimming took 6 bases from V and 5 from J, leaving 16 bases between them. CDR1 LGHDT and CDR2 YNNKEL come from the germline V gene (reference sequence).

The rearrangement uses TRBV7-8 and TRBJ2-2; TRBD1 aligns across 9 bases. This CDR3 contains 23 residues. Per the germline V gene, CDR1 is SGHVS and CDR2 is FQNEAQ. Unmatched junction bases numbered 28, after V lost 5 bases and J lost 3 bases. In DNA, the CDR3 is TGTGCCAGCAGCCCAGGGTTCATCGGTCCGGGACAGGGAAACGAATTGGACACCGGGGAGCTGTTTTTT. Translating gives CASSPGFIGPGQGNELDTGELFF. Filled out from reference TRBV7-8 and TRBJ2-2, the complete variable domain reads GAGVSQSPRYKVAKRGQDVALRCDPISGHVSLFWYQQALGQGPEFLTYFQNEAQLDKSGLPSDRFFAERPEGSVSTLKIQRTQQEDSAVYLCASSPGFIGPGQGNELDTGELFFGEGSRLTVL.

This chain links TRBV24-1 with TRBJ2-3, with 7 bases matching TRBD1. Trimming at V came to 3 bases and at J to 1 base, leaving 9 bases not matched to a gene. CDR1 and CDR2 from the germline V gene are KGHDR and SFDVKD. This CDR3 is built from 17 residues. CDR3 sequence reads: CATSDMTGLWRTDTQYF. The CDR3 DNA follows: TGTGCCACCAGTGATATGACAGGGCTCTGGCGCACAGATACGCAGTATTTT.

The rearrangement links TRBV11-2 to TRBJ2-2; 8 nucleotides align to TRBD1. The CDR3 sequence is 14 residues long. The germline V gene encodes CDR1 SGHAT and CDR2 FQNNGV. The V and J ends lost 3 bases and 6 bases, in that order; junction bases with no gene match: 3. The CDR3 reads CASSFTGGPGELFF. The DNA for the CDR3 is TGTGCCAGCAGCTTCACAGGGGGTCCCGGGGAGCTGTTTTTT.

The chain combines TRBV5-4 with TRBJ2-1; D gene unclear. The CDR3 runs 14 residues. The germline V gene has CDR1 SGHNT and CDR2 YYREEE (reference sequence). V was pared by 4 bases and J by 1 base, with 9 bases between. The CDR3 DNA sequence: TGTGCCAGCAGCCCGAAACTATCCTACAATGAGCAGTTCTTC. It codes for CASSPKLSYNEQFF. Full variable domain (remainder filled in from reference TRBV5-4 and TRBJ2-1): ETGVTQSPTHLIKTRGQQVTLRCSSQSGHNTVSWYQQALGQGPQFIFQYYREEENGRGNFPPRFSGLQFPNYSSELNVNALELDDSALYLCASSPKLSYNEQFFGPGTRLTVL.